Sequencing of this T cell receptor beta chain was carried out in a study of OX40 agonist ivuxolimab in advanced cancers. The CDR3 is 13 residues long. J lost 10 bases, V lost 10 bases, and 7 bases had no gene match. CDR1 is MGHDK and CDR2 is SYGVNS in the germline V gene. Libraries were prepared by immunoSEQ multiplex PCR; TCRdb keeps only in-frame clonotypes and omits some of them. In the table there are 35,000 to 50,000 clones, 65% to 85% of which are singletons. This clone was detected a few times. This sample also contains other DNA sequences that code for the same CDR3. The chain recombines TRBV25-1 with TRBJ1-6; 10 bases are shared with TRBD1. The sequence was obtained from an adult with an advanced solid tumor such as melanoma, head and neck, liver or kidney cancer. This specimen consisted of CD4+ or CD8+ T cells sorted from blood, obtained in a trial of the OX40 agonist ivuxolimab. CDR3 DNA sequence: TGTGCCACGACCGGGACAGGGGAATCACCCCTCCACTTT. Translating gives CATTGTGESPLHF. The full variable domain, its missing parts supplied by reference TRBV25-1 and TRBJ1-6, is EADIYQTPRYLVIGTGKKITLECSQTMGHDKMYWYQQDPGMELHLIHYSYGVNSTEKGDLSSESTVSRIRTEHFPLTLESARPSHTSQYLCATTGTGESPLHFGNGTRLTVT.